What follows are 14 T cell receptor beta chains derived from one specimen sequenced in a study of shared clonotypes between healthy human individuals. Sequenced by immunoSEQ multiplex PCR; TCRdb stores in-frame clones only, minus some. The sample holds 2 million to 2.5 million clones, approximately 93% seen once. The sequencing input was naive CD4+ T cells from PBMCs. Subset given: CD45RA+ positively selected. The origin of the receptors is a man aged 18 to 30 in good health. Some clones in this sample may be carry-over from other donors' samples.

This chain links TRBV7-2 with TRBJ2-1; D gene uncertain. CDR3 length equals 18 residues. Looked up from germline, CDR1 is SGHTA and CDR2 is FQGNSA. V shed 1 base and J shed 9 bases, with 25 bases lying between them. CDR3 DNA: TGTGCCAGCAGCTTAGTTTCCAAAAGTAGTTTAAGGTGGGGTGAGCAGTTCTTC. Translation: CASSLVSKSSLRWGEQFF. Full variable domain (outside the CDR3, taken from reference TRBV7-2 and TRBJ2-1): GAGVSQSPSNKVTEKGKDVELRCDPISGHTALYWYRQSLGQGLEFLIYFQGNSAPDKSGLPSDRFSAERTGGSVSTLTIQRTQQEDSAVYLCASSLVSKSSLRWGEQFFGPGTRLTVL.

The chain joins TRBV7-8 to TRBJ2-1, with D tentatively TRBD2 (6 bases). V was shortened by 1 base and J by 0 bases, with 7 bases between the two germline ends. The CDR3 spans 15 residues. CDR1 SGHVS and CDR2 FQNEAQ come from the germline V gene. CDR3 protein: CASSLGRGSYNEQFF. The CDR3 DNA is TGTGCCAGCAGCTTAGGGCGGGGCTCCTACAATGAGCAGTTCTTC.

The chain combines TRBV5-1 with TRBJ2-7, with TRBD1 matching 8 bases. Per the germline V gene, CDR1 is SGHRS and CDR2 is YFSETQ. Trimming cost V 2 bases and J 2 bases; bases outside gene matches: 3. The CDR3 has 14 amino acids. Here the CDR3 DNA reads TGCGCCAGCAGCTTTGCGACAGGGGCCTACGAGCAGTACTTC. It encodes CASSFATGAYEQYF. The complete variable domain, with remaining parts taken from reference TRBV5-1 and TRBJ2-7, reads KAGVTQTPRYLIKTRGQQVTLSCSPISGHRSVSWYQQTPGQGLQFLFEYFSETQRNKGNFPGRFSGRQFSNSRSEMNVSTLELGDSALYLCASSFATGAYEQYFGPGTRLTVT.

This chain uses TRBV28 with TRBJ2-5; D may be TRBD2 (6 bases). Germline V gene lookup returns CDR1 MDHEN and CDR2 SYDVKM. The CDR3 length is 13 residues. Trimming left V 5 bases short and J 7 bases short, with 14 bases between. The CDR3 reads CASSPTGSGTQYF. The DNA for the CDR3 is TGTGCCAGCAGTCCAACCGGGAGTGGGACCCAGTACTTC.

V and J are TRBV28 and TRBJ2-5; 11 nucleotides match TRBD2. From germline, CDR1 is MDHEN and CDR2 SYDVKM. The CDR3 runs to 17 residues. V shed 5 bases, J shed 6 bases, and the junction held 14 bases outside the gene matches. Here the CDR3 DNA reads TGTGCCAGCAGTACGTACATGGGACTAGCGGAGTACAAGACCCAGTACTTC. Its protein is CASSTYMGLAEYKTQYF.

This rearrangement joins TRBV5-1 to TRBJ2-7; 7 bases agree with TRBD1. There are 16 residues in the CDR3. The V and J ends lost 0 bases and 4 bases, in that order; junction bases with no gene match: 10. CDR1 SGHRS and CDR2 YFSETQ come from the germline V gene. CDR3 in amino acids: CASSLGLRGGGYEQYF. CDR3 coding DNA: TGCGCCAGCAGCTTGGGTCTTAGAGGGGGCGGGTACGAGCAGTACTTC.

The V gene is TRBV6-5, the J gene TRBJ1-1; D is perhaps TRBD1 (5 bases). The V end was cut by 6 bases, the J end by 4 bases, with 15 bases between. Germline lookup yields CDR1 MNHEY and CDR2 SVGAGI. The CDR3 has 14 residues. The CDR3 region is CASSPRRGGTEAFF. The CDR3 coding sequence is TGTGCCAGCAGCCCGAGGAGGGGAGGCACTGAAGCTTTCTTT.

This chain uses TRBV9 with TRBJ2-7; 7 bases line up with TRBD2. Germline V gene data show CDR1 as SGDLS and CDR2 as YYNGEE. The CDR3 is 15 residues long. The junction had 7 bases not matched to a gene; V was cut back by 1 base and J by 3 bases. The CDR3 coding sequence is TGTGCCAGCAGCGTACAATCCAGCGGGAACTACGAGCAGTACTTC. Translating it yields CASSVQSSGNYEQYF.

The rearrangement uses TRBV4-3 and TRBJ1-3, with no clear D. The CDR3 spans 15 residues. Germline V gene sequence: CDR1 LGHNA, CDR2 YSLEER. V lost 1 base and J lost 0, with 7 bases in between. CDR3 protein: CASSQGVISGNTIYF. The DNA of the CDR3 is TGCGCCAGCAGCCAAGGGGTTATCTCTGGAAACACCATATATTTT.

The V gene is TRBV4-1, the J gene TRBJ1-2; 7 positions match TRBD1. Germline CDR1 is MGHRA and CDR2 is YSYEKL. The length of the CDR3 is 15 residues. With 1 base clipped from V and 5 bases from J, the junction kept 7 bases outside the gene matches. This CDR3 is CASSQGQGGIYGYTF. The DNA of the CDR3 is TGCGCCAGCAGCCAAGGACAGGGCGGAATATATGGCTACACCTTC.

CDR3 sequence: CASSTNYRRGGETQYF. The CDR3 DNA reads TGTGCCAGTAGTACCAACTACAGGAGGGGTGGAGAGACCCAGTACTTC. The rearrangement uses TRBV19 and TRBJ2-5, with D perhaps matching TRBD2 (6 bases). The V gene lost 4 bases and the J gene lost 4 bases, with 19 bases spanning the gap. CDR3 length equals 16 residues. Germline values: CDR1 LNHDA, CDR2 SQIVND (reference sequence).

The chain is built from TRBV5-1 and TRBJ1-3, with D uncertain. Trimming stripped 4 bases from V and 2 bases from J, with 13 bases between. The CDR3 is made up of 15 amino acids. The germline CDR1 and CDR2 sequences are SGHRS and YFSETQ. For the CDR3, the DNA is TGCGCCAGCAGCCCGTGGATTGGGACTGGAAACACCATATATTTT. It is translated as CASSPWIGTGNTIYF.

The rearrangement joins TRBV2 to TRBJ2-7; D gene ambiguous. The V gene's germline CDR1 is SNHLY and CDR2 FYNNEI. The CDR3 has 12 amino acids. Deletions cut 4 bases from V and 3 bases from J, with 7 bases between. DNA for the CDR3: TGTGCCAGCAGTGGCTTGGGCTACGAGCAGTACTTC. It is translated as CASSGLGYEQYF.

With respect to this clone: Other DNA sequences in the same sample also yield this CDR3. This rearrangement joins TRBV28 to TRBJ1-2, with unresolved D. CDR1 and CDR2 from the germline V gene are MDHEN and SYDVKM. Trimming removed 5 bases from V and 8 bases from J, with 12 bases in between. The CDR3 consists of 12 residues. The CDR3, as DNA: TGTGCCAGCAGTCCCACGGGTAGGGGCTACACCTTC. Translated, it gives CASSPTGRGYTF.